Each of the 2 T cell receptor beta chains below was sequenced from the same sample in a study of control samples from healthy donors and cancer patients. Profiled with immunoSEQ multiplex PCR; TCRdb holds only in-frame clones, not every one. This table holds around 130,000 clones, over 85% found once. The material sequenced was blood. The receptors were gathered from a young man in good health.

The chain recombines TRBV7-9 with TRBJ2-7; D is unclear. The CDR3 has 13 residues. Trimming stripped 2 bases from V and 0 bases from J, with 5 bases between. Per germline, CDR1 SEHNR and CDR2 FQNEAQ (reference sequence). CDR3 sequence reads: CASSLTASYEQYF. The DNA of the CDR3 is TGTGCCAGCAGCTTAACAGCCTCCTACGAGCAGTACTTC.

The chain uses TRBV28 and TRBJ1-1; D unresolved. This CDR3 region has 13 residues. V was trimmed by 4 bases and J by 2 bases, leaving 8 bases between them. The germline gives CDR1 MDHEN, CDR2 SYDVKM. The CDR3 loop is CASSYAENTEAFF. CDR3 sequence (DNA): TGTGCCAGCAGTTACGCAGAAAACACTGAAGCTTTCTTT.